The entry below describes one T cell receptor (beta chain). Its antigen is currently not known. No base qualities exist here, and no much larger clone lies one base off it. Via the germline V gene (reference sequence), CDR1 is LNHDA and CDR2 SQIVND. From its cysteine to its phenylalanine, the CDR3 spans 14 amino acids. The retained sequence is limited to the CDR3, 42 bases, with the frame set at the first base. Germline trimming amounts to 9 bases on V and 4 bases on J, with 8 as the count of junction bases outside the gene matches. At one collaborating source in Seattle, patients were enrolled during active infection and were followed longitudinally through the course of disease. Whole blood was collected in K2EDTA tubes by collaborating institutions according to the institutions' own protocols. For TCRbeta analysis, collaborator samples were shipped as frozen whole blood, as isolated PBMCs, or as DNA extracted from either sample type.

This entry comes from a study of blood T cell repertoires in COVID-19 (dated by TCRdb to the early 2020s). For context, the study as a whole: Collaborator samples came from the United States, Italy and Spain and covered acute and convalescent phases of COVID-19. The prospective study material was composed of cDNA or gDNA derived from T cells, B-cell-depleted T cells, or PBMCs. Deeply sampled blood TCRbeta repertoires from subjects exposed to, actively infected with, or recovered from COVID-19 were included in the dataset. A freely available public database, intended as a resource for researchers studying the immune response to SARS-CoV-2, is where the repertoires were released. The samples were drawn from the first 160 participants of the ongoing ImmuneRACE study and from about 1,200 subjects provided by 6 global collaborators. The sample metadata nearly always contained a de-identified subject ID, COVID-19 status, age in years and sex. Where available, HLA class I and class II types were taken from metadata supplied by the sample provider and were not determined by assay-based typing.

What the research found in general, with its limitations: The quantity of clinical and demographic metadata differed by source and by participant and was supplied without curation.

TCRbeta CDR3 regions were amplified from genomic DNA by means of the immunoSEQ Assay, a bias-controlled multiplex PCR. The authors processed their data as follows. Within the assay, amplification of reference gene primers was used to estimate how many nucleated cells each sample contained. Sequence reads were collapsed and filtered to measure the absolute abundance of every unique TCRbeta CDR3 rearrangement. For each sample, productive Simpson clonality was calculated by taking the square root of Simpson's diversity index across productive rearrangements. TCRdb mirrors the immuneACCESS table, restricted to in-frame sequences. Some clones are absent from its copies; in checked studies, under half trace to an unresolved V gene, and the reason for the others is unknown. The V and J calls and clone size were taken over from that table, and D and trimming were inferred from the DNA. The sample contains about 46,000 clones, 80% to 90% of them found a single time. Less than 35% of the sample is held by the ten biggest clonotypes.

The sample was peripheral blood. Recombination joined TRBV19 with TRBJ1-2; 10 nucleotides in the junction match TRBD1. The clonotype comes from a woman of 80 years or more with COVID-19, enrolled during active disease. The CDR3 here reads CARGQGRTLYGYTF. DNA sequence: TGTGCCAGGGGACAGGGGAGGACCCTCTATGGCTACACCTTC.